The 14 T cell receptor beta chains below come from one sample, sequenced in a study of follicular helper T cells after annual influenza vaccination. Described time point: 2014-2015 season, pre-vaccination. Libraries were prepared by immunoSEQ multiplex PCR; TCRdb keeps only in-frame clonotypes and omits some of them. Among several thousand clones listed, about 80% were seen once. The sample here was CXCR5+ CD38- circulating T follicular helper cells from blood, taken on the day of influenza vaccination. Subset defined: circulating Tfh, non-naive CD4+CXCR5+PD-1+ (ICOS+CD38+ or ICOS-CD38-). These receptors were obtained from an adult who received the influenza vaccine.

The CDR3 DNA sequence: TGTGCCAGCAGCTCCCATGGCGGGGGGGCCTGGAACACCGGGGAGCTGTTTTTT. It yields the protein CASSSHGGGAWNTGELFF. The chain uses TRBV5-4 and TRBJ2-2; 9 bases line up with TRBD2. The CDR3 has 18 amino acids. Trimming removed 3 bases from V and 1 base from J; junction bases left unmatched: 10. Germline V gene sequence: CDR1 SGHNT, CDR2 YYREEE (reference sequence).

This clone was detected once. The rearrangement uses TRBV18 and TRBJ1-5; perhaps TRBD1 as D (6 bases). This CDR3 spans 15 amino acids. Germline-derived CDR1 and CDR2 are KGHSH and LQKENI. The V end was cut by 1 base, the J end by 2 bases, with 9 bases between. The CDR3 region is CASSPQRQGNQPQHF. The CDR3 bases are TGTGCCAGCTCACCACAAAGACAGGGCAATCAGCCCCAGCATTTT.

This clone was seen a single time. The rearrangement uses TRBV9 and TRBJ1-1, with 9 positions matching TRBD1. CDR1 is SGDLS, CDR2 YYNGEE, per germline. The CDR3 is 14 residues long. Trimming took 3 bases from V and 4 from J; bases not matched to a gene: 4. DNA for the CDR3: TGTGCCAGCAGCGCGCGACAGGGGGGCACTGAAGCTTTCTTT. It yields the protein CASSARQGGTEAFF.

Note on this clone: The same CDR3 arises from other DNA sequences in this sample as well. The V and J genes are TRBV6-6 and TRBJ1-2; 8 nucleotides line up with TRBD1. The V and J ends lost 10 bases and 3 bases, in that order; junction bases with no gene match: 13. CDR1 and CDR2 from the germline V gene are MNHNY and SVGAGI (reference sequence). The CDR3 is made up of 15 amino acids. The CDR3 loop reads CAILNQDREHYGYTF. CDR3 coding DNA: TGTGCCATCCTAAACCAGGACAGGGAGCACTATGGCTACACCTTC.

The CDR3 reads CASSSGSSGVNEQFF. The CDR3 DNA sequence: TGTGCCAGCAGCAGCGGGAGTAGCGGGGTAAATGAGCAGTTCTTC. This chain connects TRBV7-3 to TRBJ2-1, with TRBD2 identical over 8 bases. CDR3 size: 15 residues. Per germline, CDR1 SGHTA and CDR2 FQGTGA. J lost 7 bases, V lost 5 bases, and 10 bases had no gene match.

This chain connects TRBV28 to TRBJ1-3, with TRBD1 matching over 10 bases. V was pared by 4 bases and J by 7 bases, with 7 bases of the junction left unmatched. The germline CDR1 and CDR2 sequences are MDHEN and SYDVKM. The length of the CDR3 is 15 residues. The CDR3 DNA reads TGTGCCAGCAGTTCGAGACAGGGGGCGAGGAACACCATATATTTT. Its protein is CASSSRQGARNTIYF.

The chain is built from TRBV18 and TRBJ2-7, with 8 positions matching TRBD2. Trimming cost V 0 bases and J 9 bases; bases outside gene matches: 13. Germline CDR1 KGHSH, CDR2 LQKENI. This CDR3 contains 16 residues. The CDR3 nucleotides are TGTGCCAGCTCACCACCGGTTTCTAGCGGGCTACGAGGGCAGTACTTC. Translated: CASSPPVSSGLRGQYF.

The genes are TRBV6-6 and TRBJ2-7, with D possibly matching TRBD2 (5 bases). CDR3 length equals 12 residues. Trimming removed 7 bases at V and 12 bases at J, with 19 bases between. Germline V gene data show CDR1 as MNHNY and CDR2 as SVGAGI (reference sequence). CDR3 bases: TGTGCCAGCACCAAGGAAGGGCGGGCAGGGTACTTC. Its translation is CASTKEGRAGYF.

The chain carries TRBV5-6 and TRBJ1-2, with D possibly being TRBD1 (6 bases). V lost 0 bases, J lost 4 bases, and 10 bases lay in between. Looked up from germline, CDR1 is SGHDT and CDR2 is YYEEEE. The CDR3 length is 14 residues. CDR3 nucleotide sequence: TGTGCCAGCAGCTTGGAGGGGGGTTCCTATGGCTACACCTTC. It encodes CASSLEGGSYGYTF.

The V and J genes are TRBV27 and TRBJ2-3, with 7 bases matching TRBD1. The V segment lost 7 bases and the J segment 5 bases; nucleotides outside the gene matches: 12. There are 15 residues in the CDR3. CDR1 and CDR2 from the germline V gene are MNHEY and SMNVEV (reference sequence). The CDR3: CASKGQPVGGDTQYF. The DNA of the CDR3 is TGTGCCAGCAAGGGACAGCCCGTCGGTGGAGATACGCAGTATTTT.

This clone occurred once. This chain joins TRBV18 and TRBJ2-2; no clear D. Germline V CDR1 and CDR2: KGHSH, LQKENI. The CDR3 length is 14 residues. V lost 8 bases and J lost 2, with 12 bases in between. CDR3 bases: TGTGCCAGCGCATATCTGGACAACACCGGGGAGCTGTTTTTT. It translates to CASAYLDNTGELFF.

The chain carries TRBV9 and TRBJ1-2, with D maybe TRBD1 (5 bases). V was shortened by 0 bases and J by 5 bases, with 8 bases between the two germline ends. CDR1 and CDR2 (germline): SGDLS, YYNGEE. The CDR3 is made up of 13 amino acids. The CDR3 coding sequence is TGTGCCAGCAGCGTAGCGGGGGGGTATGGCTACACCTTC. It is translated as CASSVAGGYGYTF. Full variable domain (remainder filled in from reference TRBV9 and TRBJ1-2): DSGVTQTPKHLITATGQRVTLRCSPRSGDLSVYWYQQSLDQGLQFLIQYYNGEERAKGNILERFSAQQFPDLHSELNLSSLELGDSALYFCASSVAGGYGYTFGSGTRLTVV.

The chain recombines TRBV5-4 with TRBJ1-4; 9 nucleotides agree with TRBD1. Per germline, CDR1 SGHNT and CDR2 YYREEE (reference sequence). With 3 bases clipped from V and 7 bases from J, the junction kept 10 bases outside the gene matches. The CDR3 totals 16 residues. The CDR3 is CASSSLSGTGSEKLFF. The CDR3 DNA sequence: TGTGCCAGCAGCTCCCTTTCCGGGACAGGGAGTGAAAAACTGTTTTTT. The full variable domain, with the rest looked up from reference TRBV5-4 and TRBJ1-4, is ETGVTQSPTHLIKTRGQQVTLRCSSQSGHNTVSWYQQALGQGPQFIFQYYREEENGRGNFPPRFSGLQFPNYSSELNVNALELDDSALYLCASSSLSGTGSEKLFFGSGTQLSVL.

The chain employs TRBV10-3 and TRBJ1-5; D not resolved. The CDR3 extends over 15 amino acids. V lost 4 bases and J lost 2, with 12 bases in between. The V gene's germline CDR1 is ENHRY and CDR2 SYGVKD. DNA for the CDR3: TGTGCCATCAGTGGCCAAGGCAGTGGCAATCAGCCCCAGCATTTT. Translating gives CAISGQGSGNQPQHF.